This TCR beta chain was documented in a study of CD8+CD57+ T cells in acquired aplastic anemia. TCR beta VDJ and CDR3 profiling used genomic DNA as template. TCRdb processed the reads anew with MiXCR; each CDR3 protein has one entry. The data contain 400,000 to 600,000 distinct CDR3 sequences, roughly a third of them singletons. With V trimmed by 1 base and J by 3 bases, 9 bases remained unmatched. In germline, CDR1 is LGHNA, CDR2 YNFKEQ. This CDR3 comprises 16 residues. Patients chosen for sequencing had CD8+CD57+ cells that had expanded, as shown by flow cytometry. Each of the patients presented with severe acquired aplastic anemia.

Sequencing used sorted CD4+, CD8+, or CD8+CD57+ T cells (not recorded which) from PBMCs. The chain combines TRBV4-2 with TRBJ2-7, with 7 bases lining up with TRBD1. The TCR was taken from a human donor with aplastic anemia. The CDR3 here is CASSQVLGTDNYEQYF. The CDR3 DNA reads as TGTGCCAGCAGCCAAGTCTTGGGGACAGATAACTACGAGCAGTACTTC.